The T cell receptor (beta chain) under discussion was sequenced for a study of control samples from healthy donors and cancer patients. Germline assignment: CDR1 SGHRS and CDR2 YFSETQ. The V segment lost 4 bases and the J segment 2 bases; nucleotides outside the gene matches: 15. This CDR3 is 18 amino acids long. Using immunoSEQ multiplex PCR, the repertoire was profiled, and TCRdb retains in-frame clones only, with some absent. The data hold approximately 150,000 clones, with around 90% observed a single time. This TCR came from a man aged 25-45 years in good health. The J gene is TRBJ2-7, the V gene TRBV5-1; TRBD2 matches 10 bases. The sample was blood. The CDR3 region has the DNA TGCGCCAGCAGCCCCCTAGGACTAGCGGCTCCCACGACCTACGAGCAGTACTTC. As protein: CASSPLGLAAPTTYEQYF. Looking up the rest from reference TRBV5-1 and TRBJ2-7 gives the full variable domain: KAGVTQTPRYLIKTRGQQVTLSCSPISGHRSVSWYQQTPGQGLQFLFEYFSETQRNKGNFPGRFSGRQFSNSRSEMNVSTLELGDSALYLCASSPLGLAAPTTYEQYFGPGTRLTVT.